The 16 T cell receptor beta chains in this list originate from one sample, sequenced in a study of T cell responses to AZD1222 COVID-19 vaccine. Sequencing used immunoSEQ multiplex PCR; TCRdb keeps in-frame clones, though not all of them. The sample carries about 140,000 clones, almost 90% recorded once. The sequencing here drew on peripheral blood, taken on day 0 of AZD1222 vaccination. These receptors all stem from an adult in good health.

This clone was seen more than once but under ten times. The V and J genes are TRBV14 and TRBJ2-3, with 7 bases identical to TRBD2. Germline V gene lookup returns CDR1 SGHDN and CDR2 FVKESK. The CDR3 length is 14 residues. Trimming at V came to 0 bases and at J to 6 bases, leaving 3 bases not matched to a gene. The CDR3 coding sequence is TGTGCCAGCAGCCAAGATCTTAGCGGGGATACGCAGTATTTT. Amino acid sequence: CASSQDLSGDTQYF. Supplemented by reference TRBV14 and TRBJ2-3, the full variable domain reads EAGVTQFPSHSVIEKGQTVTLRCDPISGHDNLYWYRRVMGKEIKFLLHFVKESKQDESGMPNNRFLAERTGGTYSTLKVQPAELEDSGVYFCASSQDLSGDTQYFGPGTRLTVL.

The chain employs TRBV27 and TRBJ2-2, with 9 positions matching TRBD1. Trimming removed 3 bases from V and 3 bases from J; junction bases left unmatched: 11. CDR3 size: 18 residues. Germline V gene lookup returns CDR1 MNHEY and CDR2 SMNVEV (reference sequence). CDR3 in DNA: TGTGCCAGCAGTTTTTACCCCCCTGGACAGGGGTACACCGGGGAGCTGTTTTTT. Its protein is CASSFYPPGQGYTGELFF.

In the case of this clone: At one boundary the junction diverges from the germline segment, which might be a read error. V and J are TRBV5-6 and TRBJ1-1; D is unclear. The CDR3 consists of 15 residues. CDR1 is SGHDT and CDR2 is YYEEEE in the germline V gene. DNA of the CDR3: TGTGTCAGCAGCTTTCTAAAGGACTCGATCACTGAAGCTTTCTTT. It specifies CVSSFLKDSITEAFF.

This clone was found once. The V call is TRBV5-1, the J call TRBJ1-6; 8 bases line up with TRBD1. The V segment lost 4 bases and the J segment 8 bases; nucleotides outside the gene matches: 5. Germline assignment: CDR1 SGHRS and CDR2 YFSETQ. This CDR3 region has 14 residues. CDR3 amino acids: CASSRDRIDSPLHF. The DNA of the CDR3 is TGCGCCAGCAGCAGGGACAGGATCGATTCACCCCTCCACTTT.

This clone was counted a few times. The gene calls are TRBV10-3 and TRBJ2-1; TRBD2 matches 10 bases. The germline V gene has CDR1 ENHRY and CDR2 SYGVKD. The CDR3 runs 17 residues. Germline trimming cut 0 bases from V and 12 bases from J; bases unmatched to any gene: 14. CDR3 amino acids: CAISESISSSGSRAQFF. CDR3 DNA sequence: TGTGCCATCAGTGAGTCGATTTCCTCTAGCGGGAGTAGGGCGCAGTTCTTC.

The chain uses TRBV12-3 or TRBV12-4 and TRBJ2-7, with TRBD1 matching 7 bases. Germline trimming cut 5 bases from V and 3 bases from J; bases unmatched to any gene: 4. The CDR3 totals 13 residues. CDR3 DNA: TGTGCCAGCAGTCCGGGACAGTTCTACGAGCAGTACTTC. Its translation is CASSPGQFYEQYF.

The chain has TRBV19 and TRBJ2-5, with D unclear. Trimming stripped 3 bases from V and 5 bases from J, with 4 bases between. Germline V lookup: CDR1 LNHDA, CDR2 SQIVND (reference sequence). CDR3 length: 11 residues. CDR3 region: CASSISETQYF. The CDR3 bases are TGTGCCAGTAGTATTTCTGAGACCCAGTACTTC.

The chain is built from TRBV7-9 and TRBJ1-1, with a weak D call TRBD1 (6 bases). The germline CDR1 and CDR2 sequences are SEHNR and FQNEAQ (reference sequence). The CDR3 is 13 residues long. Between the trimmed V and J ends, which lost 5 bases and 1 base, there was a span of 8 bases. The CDR3 region has the DNA TGTGCCAGCAGCCAGGGGCGGAACACTGAAGCTTTCTTT. Encoded protein: CASSQGRNTEAFF.

The chain recombines TRBV2 with TRBJ1-2, with 7 nucleotides matching TRBD1. V lost 5 bases, J lost 4 bases, and 7 bases stayed unmatched. In germline, CDR1 is SNHLY, CDR2 FYNNEI. The CDR3 is made up of 14 amino acids. CDR3: CASSQTGLGYGYTF. CDR3 bases: TGTGCCAGCAGTCAGACAGGGTTAGGCTATGGCTACACCTTC.

This rearrangement joins TRBV19 to TRBJ1-2; TRBD1 aligns across 7 bases. Trimming cost V 3 bases and J 7 bases; bases outside gene matches: 5. Germline CDR1 is LNHDA and CDR2 is SQIVND (reference sequence). This CDR3 has 13 amino acids. The CDR3 DNA is TGTGCCAGTAGTATTACGACAGGGTCTGGCTACACCTTC. Its translation is CASSITTGSGYTF.

The chain recombines TRBV28 with TRBJ1-5; TRBD1 is a possible D gene (6 bases). Trimming removed 7 bases at V and 6 bases at J, with 13 bases between. This CDR3 region has 13 residues. Germline lookup yields CDR1 MDHEN and CDR2 SYDVKM. CDR3 sequence: CASTGVVIQPQHF. In DNA form, the CDR3 reads TGTGCCAGCACAGGGGTTGTAATTCAGCCCCAGCATTTT.

The chain uses TRBV6-2 or TRBV6-3 and TRBJ2-1, with D perhaps TRBD2 (6 bases). Germline CDR1 reads MNHEY; CDR2 reads SVGEGT. The CDR3 covers 15 residues. V was cut by 6 bases and J by 6 bases, with 18 bases left in between. CDR3 nucleotides: TGTGCCAGCAGCCCGACTAGTCTGGGTGTCAATGAGCAGTTCTTC. This encodes CASSPTSLGVNEQFF.

In this sample, this clone turned up a few times. This sequence joins TRBV7-9 and TRBJ2-7; 10 positions match TRBD2. Trimming at V came to 5 bases and at J to 2 bases, leaving 15 bases not matched to a gene. The CDR3 length is 18 residues. Germline loops: CDR1 SEHNR, CDR2 FQNEAQ (reference sequence). The CDR3 DNA reads TGTGCCAGCAGCCCCCTCCGCCGGGATAGCGGGAGGACCTACGAGCAGTACTTC. Its protein product is CASSPLRRDSGRTYEQYF. Combining the CDR3 with reference TRBV7-9 and TRBJ2-7 gives the whole variable domain DTGVSQNPRHKITKRGQNVTFRCDPISEHNRLYWYRQTLGQGPEFLTYFQNEAQLEKSRLLSDRFSAERPKGSFSTLEIQRTEQGDSAMYLCASSPLRRDSGRTYEQYFGPGTRLTVT.

V usage is TRBV27 and J usage is TRBJ2-3, with a weak D call TRBD2 (5 bases). Germline values: CDR1 MNHEY, CDR2 SMNVEV (reference sequence). With 1 base removed from V and 1 base from J, the gap between germline ends came to 9 bases. CDR3 length equals 15 residues. The CDR3 loop reads CASSLWVGGTDTQYF. The CDR3, as DNA: TGTGCCAGCAGTTTATGGGTGGGAGGCACAGATACGCAGTATTTT.

V usage is TRBV19 and J usage is TRBJ1-4; D is ambiguous. The ends were cut back, 4 bases at V and 3 bases at J, with 9 bases in the middle. CDR3 length: 14 amino acids. Germline V gene lookup returns CDR1 LNHDA and CDR2 SQIVND (reference sequence). The CDR3 here is CASSKPEANEKLFF. In DNA form, the CDR3 reads TGTGCCAGTAGTAAGCCCGAGGCTAATGAAAAACTGTTTTTT.

J is TRBJ2-2 and V is TRBV19; D ambiguous. Germline CDR1 reads LNHDA; CDR2 reads SQIVND (reference sequence). Between the trimmed V and J ends, which lost 7 bases and 0 bases, there was a span of 6 bases. This CDR3 has 13 residues. CDR3 DNA: TGTGCCAGTAACACCCCGAACACCGGGGAGCTGTTTTTT. Translating gives CASNTPNTGELFF.